This is a list of T cell receptor beta chains from one sample in a study of neoadjuvant nivolumab and ipilimumab in lung cancer. Clones were sequenced by immunoSEQ multiplex PCR, and TCRdb holds only the in-frame ones, with some missing. The repertoire holds around 20,000 clones, with under 80% as singletons. Sequencing used tumor tissue, obtained after neoadjuvant nivolumab, alone or with ipilimumab, at or shortly before surgery. These TCRs come from an adult with non-small cell lung cancer. The conserved cysteine and the conserved F or W are not part of the CDR3 here.

TRBJ1-2 TRBV7-9 ASSLSEAGYT
TRBJ2-7 TRBV5-1 ASSSQGDPIYYEQY
TRBJ2-6 TRBV18 ASSPLESLGANVLT
TRBJ2-7 TRBV7-2 ASSPSGVAYEQY
TRBJ1-2 TRBV7-2 ASSSQLNYGYT
TRBJ1-1 TRBV27 ASSRVENTEAF
TRBJ1-4 TRBV30 AWSPGLYNEKLF
TRBJ2-2 TRBV2 ASRQAGLNTGELF
TRBJ2-7 TRBV2 ASSEGTGLSYEQY
TRBJ2-1 TRBV10-3 ATGRAQGYEQF